The 12 T cell receptor beta chains listed next were all sequenced from one sample in a study of CXCR3-negative and CXCR3-positive naive CD8 T cells. Whole-study findings and limits: Hydrophobicity was higher for TRB CDR3s found in CXCR3-positive naive cells than in CXCR3-negative naive cells.

Their antigens remain unidentified. Preparation of TRB cDNA libraries relied on 5' RACE carrying UMI labels. TCRdb re-called the 5' RACE reads and gives one entry per CDR3 protein, without DNA. The specimen's table records 75,000 to 100,000 distinct CDR3 sequences. The source material was naive CXCR3+ CD8+ T cells from blood. Subset specified: CD45RO-CCR7+CD27+CD95- naive CD8+ T cells expressing CXCR3 (TNR3+). The receptors were sampled from a human donor in good health. Some clones in this sample may be carry-over from other donors' samples.

The gene calls are TRBV6-4 and TRBJ2-3; TCRdb lists TRBD2, though no DNA is available to test this call. The CDR3 has 14 amino acids. The V gene's germline CDR1 is MRHNA and CDR2 SNTAGT. The chain's CDR3 is CASSATSVTDTQYF.

The chain joins TRBV15 to TRBJ2-3; the TCRdb call, TRBD1, lacks DNA for checking. This CDR3 has 15 residues. From germline, CDR1 is LNHNV and CDR2 YYDKDF (reference sequence). The CDR3 spells CATSGGGETTDTQYF.

The chain carries TRBV19 and TRBJ2-7; the TCRdb D gene call, TRBD1, has no DNA to confirm it. CDR3 length: 14 amino acids. Looked up from germline, CDR1 is LNHDA and CDR2 is SQIVND (reference sequence). The CDR3 loop is CASSMGTSTYEQYF.

The V gene is TRBV12-3 or TRBV12-4, the J gene TRBJ2-1; as DNA is missing, the TRBD1 call by TCRdb cannot be tested. The CDR3 runs 11 residues. This CDR3 reads CASSFAGKQFF.

In terms of frequency, this clonotype is medium-sized. The chain couples TRBV14 to TRBJ2-1. Germline V gene lookup returns CDR1 SGHDN and CDR2 FVKESK. The CDR3 is 14 amino acids. The CDR3 region is CASSQVNSAIEQFF.

This chain connects TRBV7-9 to TRBJ1-1; the TCRdb D gene call, TRBD1, has no DNA to confirm it. Germline V CDR1 and CDR2: SEHNR, FQNEAQ (reference sequence). The CDR3 is 14 amino acids. CDR3 amino acids: CASTPGRVNTEAFF.

The chain recombines TRBV11-2 with TRBJ2-7. CDR3 length: 13 residues. In germline, CDR1 is SGHAT, CDR2 FQNNGV. The CDR3 region is CASSLFSDYEQYF. The full variable domain, in which reference TRBV11-2 and TRBJ2-7 provide the parts outside the CDR3, is EAGVAQSPRYKIIEKRQSVAFWCNPISGHATLYWYQQILGQGPKLLIQFQNNGVVDDSQLPKDRFSAERLKGVDSTLKIQPAKLEDSAVYLCASSLFSDYEQYFGPGTRLTVT.

The chain carries TRBV7-8 and TRBJ2-7; TCRdb indicates TRBD1, and absent DNA this call remains unverified. The CDR3 is 15 amino acids. Germline values: CDR1 SGHVS, CDR2 FQNEAQ. CDR3 sequence: CASGRNWGRAYEQYF.

The rearrangement uses TRBV6-2 or TRBV6-3 and TRBJ2-7; the TCRdb call, TRBD1, lacks DNA for checking. The CDR3 length is 14 residues. Germline-derived CDR1 and CDR2 are MNHEY and SVGEGT. CDR3 loop: CASRPQDNIYEQYF.

This chain uses TRBV9 with TRBJ2-3. The CDR3 has 13 residues. Germline assignment: CDR1 SGDLS and CDR2 YYNGEE. This chain's CDR3 is CASSASSTDTQYF.

This chain uses TRBV4-3 with TRBJ1-5; TCRdb's D call of TRBD1 is untestable without DNA. Germline V gene lookup returns CDR1 LGHNA and CDR2 YSLEER. There are 13 residues in the CDR3. CDR3 loop: CASSQTDNQPQHF.

The rearrangement uses TRBV28 and TRBJ1-2; TCRdb outputs TRBD1, but without DNA this stays unchecked. From germline, CDR1 is MDHEN and CDR2 SYDVKM. This CDR3 is 15 amino acids long. The CDR3 loop is CASSYNRDIVYGYTF.